The rows below give T cell receptor beta chains drawn from one sample of a study of a mutant IDH1 vaccine in newly diagnosed glioma. Produced via immunoSEQ multiplex PCR; TCRdb's table is partial and in-frame only. The sample records roughly 30,000 clones, about 80% being singletons. These receptors' targets are unknown. The material was PBMCs, obtained from a glioma patient whose treatment included an IDH1 peptide vaccine. The source is a woman aged 40 to 49 with glioma. Both conserved end residues are part of each CDR3. Each record gives: V gene, J gene, clone size, D gene, CDR3 protein, CDR3 DNA. The D gene is left open where the match is weak. Rows may omit the clone size; those that give it use once, few, many or a size class.

>TRBV19|TRBJ2-2|NA|TRBD2
CASSLWGAGGRTGELFF
TGTGCCAGTAGCCTCTGGGGAGCGGGGGGCCGGACCGGGGAGCTGTTTTTT
>TRBV10-2|TRBJ1-5|NA|NA
CASSERTAQPQHF
TGCGCCAGCAGTGAGAGGACGGCCCAGCCCCAGCATTTT
>TRBV19|TRBJ1-4|NA|NA
CASSIVGRSEKLFF
TGTGCCAGTAGTATAGTTGGGCGAAGCGAAAAACTGTTTTTT
>TRBV7-9|TRBJ2-2|NA|NA
CASSAAGTLNTGELFF
TGTGCCAGCAGCGCCGCCGGGACTTTGAACACCGGGGAGCTGTTTTTT
>TRBV18|TRBJ1-1|NA|TRBD1
CASSPNAGGEAEAFF
TGTGCCAGCTCACCAAACGCAGGGGGCGAGGCTGAAGCTTTCTTT
>TRBV6-5|TRBJ1-5|NA|NA
CASSQFPDVSQHF
TGTGCCAGCAGTCAATTCCCCGATGTGTCCCAGCATTTT
>TRBV4-1|TRBJ2-7|NA|TRBD1
CASSRLDRGDYEQYF
TGCGCCAGCAGCCGTTTGGACAGGGGGGACTACGAGCAGTACTTC
>TRBV5-5|TRBJ1-6|NA|NA
CASSLTPVGANNSPLHF
TGTGCCAGCAGCTTGACCCCTGTGGGGGCTAATAATTCACCCCTCCACTTT
>TRBV5-1|TRBJ2-7|NA|TRBD1
CASSLGQGYSEQYF
TGCGCCAGCAGCCTGGGACAGGGGTACTCCGAGCAGTACTTC
>TRBV10-3|TRBJ2-6|NA|TRBD1
CAISTPGTGGAGANVLTF
TGTGCCATCAGTACCCCCGGGACAGGGGGCGCTGGGGCCAACGTCCTGACTTTC
>TRBV2|TRBJ2-3|NA|TRBD1
CASTQGVGSADTQYF
TGTGCCAGCACCCAGGGGGTCGGGTCCGCAGATACGCAGTATTTT
>TRBV7-9|TRBJ1-1|NA|TRBD1
CASSFPGGTEAFF
TGTGCCAGCAGCTTCCCAGGGGGCACTGAAGCTTTCTTT
>TRBV5-1|TRBJ2-2|few|NA
CASSFPSGGELFF
TGCGCCAGCAGCTTCCCTTCGGGCGGGGAGCTGTTTTTT
>TRBV5-1|TRBJ1-1|few|NA
CASSPIRTANTEAFF
TGCGCCAGCAGCCCGATACGGACAGCGAACACTGAAGCTTTCTTT
>TRBV5-1|TRBJ2-5|NA|NA
CASSFLGVRGETQYF
TGCGCCAGCAGCTTCCTGGGGGTCCGGGGAGAGACCCAGTACTTC
>TRBV5-1|TRBJ1-1|NA|NA
CASSHRAPTEAFF
TGCGCCAGCAGCCACAGGGCCCCCACTGAAGCTTTCTTT
>TRBV5-1|TRBJ1-1|NA|NA
CASSLFRGTEAFF
TGCGCCAGCAGCTTGTTTAGGGGCACTGAAGCTTTCTTT
>TRBV9|TRBJ2-3|NA|NA
CASSPGGGITDTQYF
TGTGCCAGCAGCCCAGGGGGGGGGATCACAGATACGCAGTATTTT
>TRBV4-3|TRBJ1-2|once|NA
CASSQLTQGRHADGYTF
TGCGCCAGCAGCCAACTCACTCAGGGGAGGCATGCCGATGGCTACACCTTC
>TRBV25-1|TRBJ2-7|NA|TRBD2
CASSRTSGLSYEQYF
TGTGCCAGCTCAAGGACTAGCGGCCTCTCCTACGAGCAGTACTTC
>TRBV7-2|TRBJ2-2|NA|NA
CASSARTASTGELFF
TGTGCCAGCAGCGCACGGACAGCTTCCACCGGGGAGCTGTTTTTT
>TRBV11-2|TRBJ2-3|NA|NA
CASGILGDRGAYTQYF
TGTGCCAGCGGGATACTCGGGGACCGGGGGGCGTATACGCAGTATTTT
>TRBV6-1|TRBJ1-5|NA|NA
CASSEKGGGALAQPQHF
TGTGCCAGCAGTGAAAAGGGCGGAGGGGCGCTGGCTCAGCCCCAGCATTTT
>TRBV9|TRBJ1-1|NA|NA
CASSVDGRSTEAFF
TGTGCCAGCAGCGTAGACGGGAGGTCCACTGAAGCTTTCTTT